This entry describes one T cell receptor beta chain. This record belongs to a study of control samples from healthy donors and cancer patients. The CDR3 loop spans 13 amino acids. The germline CDR1 and CDR2 sequences are SGHRS and YFSETQ. The V and J ends lost 5 bases and 6 bases respectively, with 15 bases between them. Clones were read by immunoSEQ multiplex PCR, and TCRdb kept only the in-frame ones, dropping some. The table has under 130,000 clones, around 89% seen once. The rearrangement joins TRBV5-1 to TRBJ2-7, with D perhaps being TRBD1 or TRBD2 (6 bases each). The sequence derives from a man in his 60s with lung cancer. Sequenced sample: PBMCs. The CDR3 region has the DNA TGCGCCAGCAGACAACAACAGGGAGGCGAGCAGTACTTC. It encodes CASRQQQGGEQYF.